This T cell receptor (beta chain) was recorded in a study of shared clonotypes between healthy human individuals. Study results and caveats: The study found lower generation probabilities in non-shared clonotypes than in those shared by all four donors.

The CDR3 length is 11 residues. Trimming shortened V by 6 bases and J by 9 bases, and 9 bases separated the two germline ends. Germline CDR1 reads MGHDK; CDR2 reads SYGVNS. This clone occurred once. What it binds is not known. Profiled with immunoSEQ multiplex PCR; TCRdb holds only in-frame clones, not every one. The table has about 1.5 million clones, around 95% seen once; the top ten hold approximately 1.1%. The chain carries TRBV25-1 and TRBJ2-1; D is unresolved. The receptor's source is a man aged 30 to 39 in good health. The sample comprised naive CD4+ T cells sorted from blood. Subset here: CD45RA+ positively selected. For the CDR3, the DNA is TGTGCCAGCAGATCGTTAACTGAGCAGTTCTTC. Protein sequence: CASRSLTEQFF.